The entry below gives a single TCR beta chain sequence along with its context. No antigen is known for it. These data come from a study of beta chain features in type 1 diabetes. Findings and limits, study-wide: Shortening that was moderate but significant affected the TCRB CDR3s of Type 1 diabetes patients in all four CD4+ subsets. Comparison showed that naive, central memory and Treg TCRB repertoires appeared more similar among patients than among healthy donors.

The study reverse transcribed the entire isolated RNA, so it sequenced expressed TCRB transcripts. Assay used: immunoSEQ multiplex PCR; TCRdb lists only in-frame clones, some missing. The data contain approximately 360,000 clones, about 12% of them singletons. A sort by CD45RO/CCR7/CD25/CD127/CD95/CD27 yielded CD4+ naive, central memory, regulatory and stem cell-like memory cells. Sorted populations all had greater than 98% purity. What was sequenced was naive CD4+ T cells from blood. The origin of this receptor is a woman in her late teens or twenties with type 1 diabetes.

The DNA for the CDR3 is TGTGCTTTCCGGGCGGGACAGCTCACTGGCCATCAGCCCCAGCATTTT. The encoded protein is CAFRAGQLTGHQPQHF. The V gene is TRBV30, the J gene TRBJ1-5, with 7 bases matching TRBD1. The germline CDR1 and CDR2 sequences are GTSNPN and SVGIG (reference sequence). The CDR3 is made up of 16 amino acids.